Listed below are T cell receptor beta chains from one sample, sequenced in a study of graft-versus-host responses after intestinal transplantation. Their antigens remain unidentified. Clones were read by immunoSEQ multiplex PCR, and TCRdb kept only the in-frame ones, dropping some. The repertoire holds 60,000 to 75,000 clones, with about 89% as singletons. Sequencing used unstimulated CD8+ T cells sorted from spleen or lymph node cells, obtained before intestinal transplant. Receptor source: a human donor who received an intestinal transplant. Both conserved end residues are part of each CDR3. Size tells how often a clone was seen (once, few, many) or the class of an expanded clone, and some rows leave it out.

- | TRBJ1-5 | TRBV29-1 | CSVPRGPFFYSNQPQHF
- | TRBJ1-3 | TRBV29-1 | CSVVPQGAGNTIYF
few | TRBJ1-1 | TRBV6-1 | CASSDRGSRNTEAFF
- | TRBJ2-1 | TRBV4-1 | CASSQEWRNEQFF
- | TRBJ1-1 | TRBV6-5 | CASSYGTGLNTEAFF
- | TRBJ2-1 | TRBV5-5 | CASILAGGLRSSYNEQFF
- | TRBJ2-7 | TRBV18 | CASSPGGGGAYEQYF
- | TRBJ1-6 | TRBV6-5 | CASSYWTGFGSPLHF
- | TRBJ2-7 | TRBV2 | CASSEAWTNAYEQYF
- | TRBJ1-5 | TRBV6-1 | CASGVEGAGNQPQHF
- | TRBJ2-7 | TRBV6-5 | CASSDSGSSYEQYF